This TCR beta chain comes out of a study of blood T cell repertoires in COVID-19. This CDR3 spans 14 amino acids. The ends were cut back, 7 bases at V and 1 base at J, with 12 bases in the middle. Germline V lookup: CDR1 LNHDA, CDR2 SQIVND (reference sequence). Methods used by the authors: By means of reference gene primer amplification, nucleated cell counts were estimated. Clones were read by immunoSEQ multiplex PCR, and TCRdb kept only the in-frame ones, dropping some. That table gives V, J and clone size, and the DNA gave D and trimming. This sample yields under 200,000 clones, of which approximately 86% are seen a single time; more than 8% belongs to the top ten.

This sequence originates from a woman aged 80 or over with acute or convalescent COVID-19. The genes are TRBV19 and TRBJ2-3; possible D gene TRBD2, 5 bases. Material: peripheral blood. CDR3 sequence (DNA): TGTGCCAGTAATTTCCGGCGGGGCACAGATACGCAGTATTTT. It translates to CASNFRRGTDTQYF.